A selection of T cell receptor beta chains follows, all from one sample in a study of molecular identifiers for immune sequencing clone quantification. Via MiXCR, TCRdb re-called the PCR reads, giving one row per CDR3 protein. The data show hundreds of thousands of distinct CDR3 sequences, with 15% to 20% seen just once and 0.85% to 0.9% held by the top ten. Sequencing was done on a sample of naive CD8+ T cells from blood, with Jurkat cell RNA spiked in. The receptors derive from a human donor in good health. Some libraries in this study had Jurkat cell RNA spiked in. Both conserved end residues are part of each CDR3. The order of the fields is V gene, J gene, D gene, clone size, CDR3 DNA, CDR3 protein. A D gene is named only where the DNA matches it firmly. Clone size is given for some rows only: seen once, a few or many times, or a class if the clone is expanded.

>TRBV5-6|TRBJ1-2|-|-
TGTGCCAGCAGCTTCATGGGGGCTGACTACACCTTC
CASSFMGADYTF
>TRBV12-3/TRBV12-4|TRBJ2-2|-|few
TGTGCCAGCAGTAAACCTAGTCAGCCCGGGGAGCTGTTTTTT
CASSKPSQPGELFF
>TRBV4-3|TRBJ1-4|TRBD1|many
TGCGCCAGCAGCCAGGCAGACAGGGTTAATGAAAAACTGTTTTTT
CASSQADRVNEKLFF
>TRBV29-1|TRBJ1-5|TRBD1|many
TGCAGCGTTGCCCCGACAGGGGAACAGCCCCAGCATTTT
CSVAPTGEQPQHF
>TRBV21-1|TRBJ1-6|-|few
TGTGCCAGCAGATCGAGTCGCGACAGGGATAATTCACCCCTCCACTTT
CASRSSRDRDNSPLHF
>TRBV3-1|TRBJ1-4|-|-
TGTGCCAGCAGCCAAGATGATAAGGTGGCTGATGAAAAACTGTTTTTT
CASSQDDKVADEKLFF
>TRBV2|TRBJ2-3|-|many
TGTGCCAGCGAACCGGGACCCCGCACAGATACGCAGTATTTT
CASEPGPRTDTQYF
>TRBV4-3|TRBJ1-5|-|many
TGCGCCAGCAGCCAAGATTCCCAGGGTAGCAATCAGCCCCAGCATTTT
CASSQDSQGSNQPQHF
>TRBV28|TRBJ2-1|TRBD2|-
TGTGCCAGCAGTTTACCCACTATAGCGGGAGGGCTCGATGAGCAGTTCTTC
CASSLPTIAGGLDEQFF
>TRBV7-8|TRBJ1-5|TRBD1|many
TGTGCCAGCAGCTTAGGCGGCCAGGGGGCACATCAGCCCCAGCATTTT
CASSLGGQGAHQPQHF
>TRBV4-3|TRBJ1-1|-|many
TGCGCCAGCAGCCAAGGTATTTTGAACACTGAAGCTTTCTTT
CASSQGILNTEAFF
>TRBV6-5|TRBJ2-5|-|many
TGTGCCAGCAGCTATGGACAGTTCGGAGAGACCCAGTACTTC
CASSYGQFGETQYF
>TRBV28|TRBJ2-7|-|-
TGTGCCAGCAGCCCTTCCAGGGGAGGGTACGAGCGGTACTTC
CASSPSRGGYERYF
>TRBV7-9|TRBJ2-3|-|many
TGTGCCAGCAGCTCGGGACTGAGGAGCACAGATACGCAGTATTTT
CASSSGLRSTDTQYF
>TRBV18|TRBJ1-4|-|many
TGTGCCAGCTCACCACCGTTAGGGGGAAAAGAAAAACTGTTTTTT
CASSPPLGGKEKLFF
>TRBV6-2/TRBV6-3|TRBJ2-7|TRBD1|-
TGTGCCAGCAGTTACATGACAGGGGGCTATTACGAGCAGTACTTC
CASSYMTGGYYEQYF
>TRBV6-5|TRBJ2-7|TRBD1|-
TGTGCCAGCAGTGACACAGGGGGCTCTCCCTACGAGCAGTACTTC
CASSDTGGSPYEQYF
>TRBV7-8|TRBJ2-1|TRBD2|-
TGTGCCAGCAGCCCAAGCGGGAGCTTTTCCAATGAGCAGTTCTTC
CASSPSGSFSNEQFF
>TRBV27|TRBJ1-1|TRBD1|few
TGTGCCAGCAGCCCCGGACAGGTGGGCGAACAAGCTTTCTTT
CASSPGQVGEQAFF
>TRBV7-3|TRBJ2-3|-|many
TGTGCCAGCAGCTTATCTGCGGGTAACACAGATACGCAGTATTTT
CASSLSAGNTDTQYF
>TRBV5-8|TRBJ1-1|-|-
TGTGCCAGCAGCTTCGAAACGATGAACACTGAAGCTTTCTTT
CASSFETMNTEAFF
>TRBV7-9|TRBJ1-1|-|many
TGTGCCAGCAGCGATTGGAAGTCCGCTGAAGCTTTCTTT
CASSDWKSAEAFF
>TRBV19|TRBJ1-5|-|-
TGTGCCAGTAGTATGGGGTCGCGTAGCAGTCAGCCCCAGCATTTT
CASSMGSRSSQPQHF
>TRBV20-1|TRBJ2-1|-|-
TGCAGTGCTAGAGGAGTTTTACAGACTGAGCAGTTCTTC
CSARGVLQTEQFF
>TRBV9|TRBJ2-3|-|many
TGTGCCAGCAGCGGCGGGGCAGGGATGGTGTCTGAAGATACGCAGTATTTT
CASSGGAGMVSEDTQYF
>TRBV5-6|TRBJ2-1|-|-
TGTGCCAGCAGCTTGGTTCGACTGAACAATGAGCAGTTCTTC
CASSLVRLNNEQFF
>TRBV7-9|TRBJ1-1|-|many
TGTGCCAGCAGCTTGCCATATTTGAACACTGAAGCTTTCTTT
CASSLPYLNTEAFF
>TRBV14|TRBJ1-1|-|-
TGTGCCAGCAGCCAGAACCCCGCGTCGGACACTGAAGCTTTCTTT
CASSQNPASDTEAFF
>TRBV24-1|TRBJ2-5|TRBD2|-
TGTGCCACCAGTGTTGGGACTAGCGGATCCGGGGAGACCCAGTACTTC
CATSVGTSGSGETQYF
>TRBV9|TRBJ2-7|-|few
TGTGCCAGCAGCCCCTGGGATAACCCCTACGAGCAGTACTTC
CASSPWDNPYEQYF
>TRBV28|TRBJ2-7|-|many
TGTGCCAGCAGAGGTGCAGGGGGGGGAAATGGCGAGCAGTACTTC
CASRGAGGGNGEQYF
>TRBV4-3|TRBJ2-3|TRBD1|-
TGCGCCAGCAGCCAAGCGGGCAGGGGGTACGCAGATGCGCAGTATTTT
CASSQAGRGYADAQYF
>TRBV7-9|TRBJ2-1|TRBD2|few
TGTGCCAGCAGCTTAGTTAGCGGGACGTACAATGAGCAGTTCTTC
CASSLVSGTYNEQFF
>TRBV24-1|TRBJ2-5|-|many
TGTGCCACCAGTGATTTTGGGGGAACCCAGTACTTC
CATSDFGGTQYF
>TRBV20-1|TRBJ2-2|TRBD2|-
TGCAGTGCAAGTCCCCGTCTAGCGGCGAACACCGGGGAGCTGTTTTTT
CSASPRLAANTGELFF
>TRBV6-5|TRBJ1-2|-|many
TGTGCCAGCAGTTGGGCAGGAGAAGGCTATGGCTACACCTTC
CASSWAGEGYGYTF
>TRBV4-3|TRBJ2-7|TRBD1|many
TGCGCCAGCAGCCAAGAAGGGACAGGTCCCTACGAGCAGTACTTC
CASSQEGTGPYEQYF
>TRBV20-1|TRBJ2-2|-|-
TGCAGTGCTAGAGTTATGGATTCCGGGGAGCTGTTTTTT
CSARVMDSGELFF
>TRBV4-2|TRBJ1-1|-|few
TGTGCCAGCAGCCAAGAGGTGGGTTTTAACACTGAAGCTTTCTTT
CASSQEVGFNTEAFF
>TRBV20-1|TRBJ2-7|-|few
TGCAGTGCTATCCGGGACGAAACCTACGAGCAGTACTTC
CSAIRDETYEQYF
>TRBV12-3/TRBV12-4|TRBJ2-5|TRBD2|many
TGTGCCAGCAGTTATTACGGGGGGGCAGGGGAGACCCAGTACTTC
CASSYYGGAGETQYF
>TRBV5-3|TRBJ2-7|TRBD2|few
TGTGCCAGCAGCTTGCGTTGGGGGCTAGCGGGGGCGAGCTCCTACGAGCAGTACTTC
CASSLRWGLAGASSYEQYF
>TRBV7-9|TRBJ2-7|TRBD1|few
TGTGCCAGCAGCTTAGCGATGGTAGTACAGGGGGCGCACGAGCAGTACTTC
CASSLAMVVQGAHEQYF
>TRBV12-3/TRBV12-4|TRBJ1-1|-|many
TGTGCCAGCAGACCAAGACAGGTCCTCATGAACACTGAAGCTTTCTTT
CASRPRQVLMNTEAFF
>TRBV15|TRBJ2-1|TRBD2|once
TGTGCCACCAGCATTCCCGGCGCGACTAGCGGGAGAGGGGGGACCTTGCCATACAATGAGCAGTTCTTC
CATSIPGATSGRGGTLPYNEQFF
>TRBV19|TRBJ1-2|TRBD1|many
TGTGCCACTCAACAGGGGGCGGTCGGCTACACCTTC
CATQQGAVGYTF
>TRBV7-9|TRBJ2-7|-|many
TGTGCCAGCACCTCGCGAGGGGCCGGCTCCTACGAGCAGTACTTC
CASTSRGAGSYEQYF